Included here is one TCR beta chain sequence, with context. Its antigen is undetermined. This entry is derived from a study of cytomegalovirus exposure and HLA in healthy donors. Study results and caveats: Trimming of TCR beta V- and J-genes showed a link, identified in a later analysis, to a missense DCLRE1C variant. Later work showed greater clonal expansion in HLA-associated TCR beta chains than in equally common others. Most likely, a cluster of highly shared sequence variants arose as a sequencing artifact. According to a later analysis, most TCR beta chains associated with CMV appeared HLA-restricted.

The PCR was carried out with 60 Vbeta primers and 13 Jbeta primers. TCRdb's table, derived via immunoSEQ multiplex PCR, lists solely in-frame clones and lacks some. The data contain about 94,000 clones, 70% to 80% of them singletons. This TCR came from a man aged 25-45 years in good health and CMV-seropositive. Sequences were obtained from PBMCs.

The CDR3 region has the DNA TGTGCCTGGGGGTTAGGACAGGGGGGAATATACGAGCAGTACTTC. Its translation is CAWGLGQGGIYEQYF. The chain has TRBV30 and TRBJ2-7; 10 bases agree with TRBD1. The V gene end was trimmed by 5 bases and the J gene end by 4 bases; junction bases not matched to a gene: 11. This CDR3 comprises 15 residues. From germline, CDR1 is GTSNPN and CDR2 SVGIG (reference sequence).